This entry concerns a single T cell receptor beta chain. TCR beta VDJ and CDR3 were profiled, and genomic DNA was the template. TCRdb called the reads again in MiXCR, with one record for every CDR3 protein. Of under 200,000 distinct CDR3 sequences in the sample, approximately 48% were seen once. Individuals selected for sequencing had exhibited CD8+CD57+ cell expansion on flow cytometry. This specimen belongs to a study of CD8+CD57+ T cells in acquired aplastic anemia. The specimen sequenced was sorted CD4+, CD8+, or CD8+CD57+ T cells (not recorded which) from PBMCs. This receptor was identified in a human donor with aplastic anemia.

The CDR3 DNA reads as TGTGCCAGCAGCTTAAAGACAGAGCAGTACTTC. Translation gives CASSLKTEQYF. This chain joins TRBV7-9 and TRBJ2-7; D unresolved. V lost 2 bases, J lost 7 bases, and 6 bases lay in between. The CDR3 loop spans 11 amino acids. Germline V gives CDR1 SEHNR, CDR2 FQNEAQ (reference sequence).